This T cell receptor beta chain derives from a study of T cell repertoires in cytomegalovirus infection. In the study overall: A matching HLA type, together with CMV infection, was signaled by public TCR beta signatures.

This clonotype was seen only once. Its antigen remains unknown. TCRdb called the reads again in MiXCR, with one record for every CDR3 protein. The repertoire holds hundreds of thousands of distinct CDR3 sequences, with roughly 33% as singletons. CDR3 length: 15 amino acids. Unmatched junction bases numbered 13, after V lost 6 bases and J lost 8 bases. From germline, CDR1 is MNHEY and CDR2 SMNVEV (reference sequence). The chain recombines TRBV27 with TRBJ1-2; 9 bases match TRBD1. The TCR comes from a human donor in good health (CMV status not recorded). Some clones in this sample may be carry-over from other donors' samples. This specimen was cultured PBMCs, taken from culture after CMV antigen stimulation. The CDR3 bases are TGTGCCAGCAGCCGGCCGGGACAGGGATTGGGAGGCTACACCTTC. This gives the protein CASSRPGQGLGGYTF.